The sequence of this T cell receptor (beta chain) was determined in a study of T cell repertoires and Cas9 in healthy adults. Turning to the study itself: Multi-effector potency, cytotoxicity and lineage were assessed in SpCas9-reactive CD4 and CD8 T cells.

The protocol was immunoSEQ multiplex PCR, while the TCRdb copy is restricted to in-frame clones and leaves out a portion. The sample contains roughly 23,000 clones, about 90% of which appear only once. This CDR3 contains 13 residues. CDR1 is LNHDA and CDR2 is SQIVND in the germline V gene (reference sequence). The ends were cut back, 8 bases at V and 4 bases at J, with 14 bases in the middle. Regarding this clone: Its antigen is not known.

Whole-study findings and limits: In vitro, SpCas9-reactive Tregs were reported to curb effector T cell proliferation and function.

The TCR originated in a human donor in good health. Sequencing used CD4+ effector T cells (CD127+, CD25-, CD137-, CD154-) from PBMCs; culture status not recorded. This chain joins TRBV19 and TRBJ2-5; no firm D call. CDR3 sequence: CASGSAWPETQYF. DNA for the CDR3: TGTGCCAGTGGGTCAGCCTGGCCAGAGACCCAGTACTTC.